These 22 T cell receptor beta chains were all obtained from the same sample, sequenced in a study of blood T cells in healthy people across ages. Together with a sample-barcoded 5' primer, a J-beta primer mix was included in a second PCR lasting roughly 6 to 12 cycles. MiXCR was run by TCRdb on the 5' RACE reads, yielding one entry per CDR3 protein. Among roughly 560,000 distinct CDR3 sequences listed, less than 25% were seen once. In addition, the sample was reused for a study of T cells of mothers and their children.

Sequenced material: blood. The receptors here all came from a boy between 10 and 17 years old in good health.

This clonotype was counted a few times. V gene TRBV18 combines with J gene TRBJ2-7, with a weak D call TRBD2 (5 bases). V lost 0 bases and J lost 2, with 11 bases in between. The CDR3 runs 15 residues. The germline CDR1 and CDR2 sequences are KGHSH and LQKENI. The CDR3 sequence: CASSPPSDFPYEQYF. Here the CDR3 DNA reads TGTGCCAGCTCACCACCGTCGGACTTCCCCTACGAGCAGTACTTC.

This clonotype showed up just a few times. CDR3 coding DNA: TGTGCCTGGAGTGTAGGACTCTCCTACAATGAGCAGTTCTTC. Residues: CAWSVGLSYNEQFF. V is TRBV30 and J is TRBJ2-1, with a tentative D call TRBD2 (5 bases). The length of the CDR3 is 14 residues. Germline V lookup: CDR1 GTSNPN, CDR2 SVGIG (reference sequence). Trimming took off 0 bases at V and 0 bases at J, with 6 bases between the two ends. The complete variable domain, with remaining parts taken from reference TRBV30 and TRBJ2-1, reads SQTIHQWPATLVQPVGSPLSLECTVEGTSNPNLYWYRQAAGRGLQLLFYSVGIGQISSEVPQNLSASRPQDRQFILSSKKLLLSDSGFYLCAWSVGLSYNEQFFGPGTRLTVL.

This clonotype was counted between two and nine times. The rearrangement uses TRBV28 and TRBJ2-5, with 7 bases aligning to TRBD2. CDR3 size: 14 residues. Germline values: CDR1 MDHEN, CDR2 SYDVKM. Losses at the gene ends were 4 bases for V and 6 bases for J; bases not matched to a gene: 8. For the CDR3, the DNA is TGTGCCAGCAGTTCCGTTAGCGGGCGACAGACCCAGTACTTC. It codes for CASSSVSGRQTQYF.

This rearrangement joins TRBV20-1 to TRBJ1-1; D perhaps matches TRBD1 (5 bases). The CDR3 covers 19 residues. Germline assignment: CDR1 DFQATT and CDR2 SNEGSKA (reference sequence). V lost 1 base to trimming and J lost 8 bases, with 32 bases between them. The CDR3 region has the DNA TGCAGTGCTAGAGCGACGGTTCGGGATAAGTTAGCCCGGGGCACGGAAGCTTTCTTT. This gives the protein CSARATVRDKLARGTEAFF.

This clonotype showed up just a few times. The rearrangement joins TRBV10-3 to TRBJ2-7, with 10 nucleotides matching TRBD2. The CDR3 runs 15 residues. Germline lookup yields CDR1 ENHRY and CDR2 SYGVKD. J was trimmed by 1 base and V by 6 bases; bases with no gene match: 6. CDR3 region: CAIRDLAGVSYEQYF. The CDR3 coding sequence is TGTGCCATCAGGGACCTAGCGGGGGTGTCCTACGAGCAGTACTTC.

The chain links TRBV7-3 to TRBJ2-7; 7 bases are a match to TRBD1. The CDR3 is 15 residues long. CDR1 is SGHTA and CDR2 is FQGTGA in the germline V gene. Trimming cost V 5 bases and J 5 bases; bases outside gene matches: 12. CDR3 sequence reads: CASSLDRTGYDEQYF. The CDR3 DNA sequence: TGTGCCAGCAGCCTAGATCGGACAGGCTACGACGAGCAGTACTTC.

The CDR3 nucleotides read TGTGCCAGCAGCCGAGAAGGGAGCAGGCGCCTCAGAGGGGAGCTGTTTTTT. Its protein is CASSREGSRRLRGELFF. The J gene is TRBJ2-2, the V gene TRBV7-2, with D possibly matching TRBD2 (5 bases). Trimming cost V 5 bases and J 8 bases, with 24 bases left between them. This CDR3 is built from 17 residues. The germline V gene encodes CDR1 SGHTA and CDR2 FQGNSA.

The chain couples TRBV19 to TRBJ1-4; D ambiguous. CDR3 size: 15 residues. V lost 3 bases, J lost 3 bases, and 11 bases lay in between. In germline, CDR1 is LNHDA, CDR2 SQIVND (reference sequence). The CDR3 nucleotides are TGTGCCAGTAGTATGGCGGGAGGAGCTAATGAAAAACTGTTTTTT. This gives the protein CASSMAGGANEKLFF.

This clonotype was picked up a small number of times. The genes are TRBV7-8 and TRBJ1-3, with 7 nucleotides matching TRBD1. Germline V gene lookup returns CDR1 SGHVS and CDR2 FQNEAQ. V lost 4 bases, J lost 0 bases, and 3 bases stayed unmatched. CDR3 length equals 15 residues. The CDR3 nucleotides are TGTGCCAGCAGCTCGGACAGGATCTCTGGAAACACCATATATTTT. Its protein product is CASSSDRISGNTIYF.

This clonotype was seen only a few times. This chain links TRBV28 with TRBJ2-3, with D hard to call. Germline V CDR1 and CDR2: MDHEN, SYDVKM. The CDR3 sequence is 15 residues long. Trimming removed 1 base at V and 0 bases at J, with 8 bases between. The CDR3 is CASSLLRLSTDTQYF. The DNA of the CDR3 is TGTGCCAGCAGTTTATTGAGGCTTAGCACAGATACGCAGTATTTT.

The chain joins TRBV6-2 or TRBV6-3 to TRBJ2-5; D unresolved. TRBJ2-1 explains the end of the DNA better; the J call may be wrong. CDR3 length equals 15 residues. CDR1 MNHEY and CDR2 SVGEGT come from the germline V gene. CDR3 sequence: CASSYMDPLGNEQFF. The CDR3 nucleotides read TGTGCCAGCAGTTATATGGACCCCCTAGGCAATGAGCAGTTCTTC.

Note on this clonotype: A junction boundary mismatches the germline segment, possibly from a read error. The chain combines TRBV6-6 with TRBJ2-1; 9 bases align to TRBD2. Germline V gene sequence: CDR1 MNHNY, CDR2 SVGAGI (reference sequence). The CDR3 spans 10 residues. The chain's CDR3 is CASSSGRLYF. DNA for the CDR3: TGTGCCAGCAGTAGCGGGAGGCTTTACTTC.

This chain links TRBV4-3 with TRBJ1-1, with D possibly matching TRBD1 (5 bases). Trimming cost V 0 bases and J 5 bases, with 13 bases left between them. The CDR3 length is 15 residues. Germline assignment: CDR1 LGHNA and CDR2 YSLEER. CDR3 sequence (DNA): TGCGCCAGCAGCCAAGATACATTGAGGGGTACTGAAGCTTTCTTT. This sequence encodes CASSQDTLRGTEAFF.

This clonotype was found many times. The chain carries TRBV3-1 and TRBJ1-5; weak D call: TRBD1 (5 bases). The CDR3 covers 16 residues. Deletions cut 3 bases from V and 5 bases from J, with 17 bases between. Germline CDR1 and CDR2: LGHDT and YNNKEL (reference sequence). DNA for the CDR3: TGTGCCAGCAGCCAGCTGCTTGGGACTTATCATCAGCCCCAGCATTTT. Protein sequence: CASSQLLGTYHQPQHF.

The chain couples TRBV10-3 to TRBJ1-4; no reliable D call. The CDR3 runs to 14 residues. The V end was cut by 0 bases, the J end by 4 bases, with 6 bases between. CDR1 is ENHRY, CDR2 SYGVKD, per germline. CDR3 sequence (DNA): TGTGCCATCAGTGAGTCATTGGGTAATGAAAAACTGTTTTTT. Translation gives CAISESLGNEKLFF.

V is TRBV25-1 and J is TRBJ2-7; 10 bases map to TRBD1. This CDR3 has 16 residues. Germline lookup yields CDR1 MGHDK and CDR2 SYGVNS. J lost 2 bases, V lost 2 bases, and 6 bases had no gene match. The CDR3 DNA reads TGTGCCAGCAGTGAAGGGGGGACAGGGGACACCTACGAGCAGTACTTC. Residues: CASSEGGTGDTYEQYF.

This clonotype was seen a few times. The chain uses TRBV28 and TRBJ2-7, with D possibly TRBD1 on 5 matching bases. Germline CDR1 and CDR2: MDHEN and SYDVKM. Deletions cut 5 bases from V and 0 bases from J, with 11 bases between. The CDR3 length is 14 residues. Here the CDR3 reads CASSIGQSSYEQYF. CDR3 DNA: TGTGCCAGCAGTATTGGACAAAGCTCCTACGAGCAGTACTTC.

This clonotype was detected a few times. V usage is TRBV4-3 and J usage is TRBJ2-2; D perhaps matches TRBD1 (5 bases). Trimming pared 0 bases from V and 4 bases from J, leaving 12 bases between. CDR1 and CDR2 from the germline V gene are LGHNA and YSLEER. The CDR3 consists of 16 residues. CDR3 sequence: CASSQEWQGLTGELFF. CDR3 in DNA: TGCGCCAGCAGCCAAGAGTGGCAGGGTCTCACCGGGGAGCTGTTTTTT.

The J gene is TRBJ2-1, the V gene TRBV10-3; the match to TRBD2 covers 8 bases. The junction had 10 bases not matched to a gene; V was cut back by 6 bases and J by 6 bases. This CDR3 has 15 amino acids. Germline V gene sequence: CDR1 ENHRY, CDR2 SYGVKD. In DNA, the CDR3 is TGTGCCATCAGCCAAAGCGGGAGTATGAGCAATGAGCAGTTCTTC. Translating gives CAISQSGSMSNEQFF.

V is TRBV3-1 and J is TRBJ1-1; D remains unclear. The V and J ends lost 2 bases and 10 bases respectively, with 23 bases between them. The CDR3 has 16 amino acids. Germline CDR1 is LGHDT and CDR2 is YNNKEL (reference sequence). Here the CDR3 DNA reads TGTGCCAGCAGCCAACGGGCGGGAGGGTCAACGAATGGAGCTTTCTTT. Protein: CASSQRAGGSTNGAFF. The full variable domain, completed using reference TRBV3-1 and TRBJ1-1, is DTAVSQTPKYLVTQMGNDKSIKCEQNLGHDTMYWYKQDSKKFLKIMFSYNNKELIINETVPNRFSPKSPDKAHLNLHINSLELGDSAVYFCASSQRAGGSTNGAFFGQGTRLTVV.

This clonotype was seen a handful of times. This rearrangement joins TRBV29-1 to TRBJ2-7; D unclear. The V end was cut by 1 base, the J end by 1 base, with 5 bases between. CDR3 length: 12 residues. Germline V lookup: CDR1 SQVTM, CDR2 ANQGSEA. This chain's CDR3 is CSVEGSSYEQYF. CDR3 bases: TGCAGCGTTGAAGGCAGTTCCTACGAGCAGTACTTC.

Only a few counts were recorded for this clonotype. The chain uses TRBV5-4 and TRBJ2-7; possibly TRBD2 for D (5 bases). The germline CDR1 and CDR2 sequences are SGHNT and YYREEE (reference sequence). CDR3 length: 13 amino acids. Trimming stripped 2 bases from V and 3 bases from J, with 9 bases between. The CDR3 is CASSFFEGYEQYF. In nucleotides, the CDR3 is TGTGCCAGCAGCTTCTTTGAGGGCTACGAGCAGTACTTC.